These 16 T cell receptor beta chains were sequenced from one sample in a study of blood T cell repertoires in COVID-19. This table comes from immunoSEQ multiplex PCR, and its TCRdb copy is limited to in-frame clones, with some not included. The table shows fewer than 300,000 clones, with 84% occurring only once. The sequenced material came from peripheral blood. These receptor sequences come from a person in their 70s with COVID-19, enrolled during active disease.

There are a few counts of this clone. The rearrangement joins TRBV15 to TRBJ1-4; D unclear. CDR1 is LNHNV and CDR2 is YYDKDF in the germline V gene (reference sequence). The V end lost 0 bases, the J end lost 7 bases, and 6 bases lay between the germline ends. The CDR3 has 13 residues. CDR3 sequence: CATSRDEGEKLFF. Written as DNA, the CDR3 is TGTGCCACCAGCAGAGATGAGGGTGAAAAACTGTTTTTT.

The chain carries TRBV3-1 (or the pseudogene TRBV3-2) and TRBJ2-1, with 9 nucleotides matching TRBD2. The germline gives CDR1 LGHDT, CDR2 YNNKEL (reference sequence). This CDR3 has 15 residues. Trimming removed 4 bases from V and 6 bases from J; junction bases left unmatched: 7. CDR3 sequence: CASSPAGGPLNEQFF. The CDR3 DNA is TGTGCCAGCAGCCCGGCGGGAGGGCCCCTCAATGAGCAGTTCTTC.

The chain links TRBV6-2 or TRBV6-3 to TRBJ1-1; TRBD1 matches at 12 bases. CDR3 length equals 16 residues. The germline gives CDR1 MNHEY, CDR2 SVGEGT. J was trimmed by 6 bases and V by 4 bases; bases with no gene match: 9. The CDR3: CASSWGQGAPGAEAFF. DNA for the CDR3: TGTGCCAGCAGTTGGGGACAGGGGGCACCGGGGGCTGAAGCTTTCTTT.

The chain recombines TRBV4-3 with TRBJ2-4; D is perhaps TRBD1 (6 bases). The CDR3 has 18 residues. The V gene lost 0 bases and the J gene lost 5 bases, with 20 bases spanning the gap. CDR1 and CDR2 (germline): LGHNA, YSLEER. The CDR3 region is CASSQEALGTRVENIQYF. CDR3 sequence (DNA): TGCGCCAGCAGCCAAGAAGCGCTAGGGACAAGGGTCGAAAACATTCAGTACTTC.

This clone was counted only a few times. J is TRBJ2-3 and V is TRBV4-3; the D gene is possibly TRBD2 (6 bases). There are 15 residues in the CDR3. Germline V gives CDR1 LGHNA, CDR2 YSLEER. V lost 4 bases to trimming and J lost 0 bases, with 11 bases between them. The CDR3 loop is CASSRTGESTDTQYF. The CDR3 region has the DNA TGCGCCAGCAGCCGGACGGGGGAAAGCACAGATACGCAGTATTTT.

This sequence joins TRBV15 and TRBJ2-6, with 7 bases lining up with TRBD1. Trimming at V came to 6 bases and at J to 1 base, leaving 15 bases not matched to a gene. The germline gives CDR1 LNHNV, CDR2 YYDKDF (reference sequence). This CDR3 has 19 residues. DNA of the CDR3: TGTGCCACCAGACATCGACAGGGAGAGGTCGGGTCTGGGGCCAACGTCCTGACTTTC. As protein: CATRHRQGEVGSGANVLTF.

The chain links TRBV7-9 to TRBJ1-2; D possibly corresponds to TRBD1 (5 bases). CDR1 SEHNR and CDR2 FQNEAQ come from the germline V gene (reference sequence). The CDR3 totals 16 residues. Trimming pared 4 bases from V and 8 bases from J, leaving 23 bases between. CDR3 loop: CASSSDPGQGIRGYTF. The CDR3 coding sequence is TGTGCCAGCAGCTCGGACCCCGGGCAGGGCATACGGGGCTACACCTTC.

This chain connects TRBV5-4 to TRBJ1-1, with a weak D call TRBD1 (6 bases). Germline CDR1 SGHNT, CDR2 YYREEE (reference sequence). The CDR3 totals 15 residues. With 4 bases removed from V and 2 bases from J, the gap between germline ends came to 15 bases. In DNA form, the CDR3 reads TGTGCCAGCAGCGTCGGGGGCGGGAGAAACACTGAAGCTTTCTTT. Encoded protein: CASSVGGGRNTEAFF.

V gene TRBV6-1 combines with J gene TRBJ1-5, with 7 bases fitting TRBD1. CDR1 and CDR2 from the germline V gene are MNHNS and SASEGT. The CDR3 length is 17 residues. Trimming removed 0 bases from V and 6 bases from J; junction bases left unmatched: 11. CDR3 coding DNA: TGTGCCAGCAGTGAAGCTGGGGCAGGGGGAATAAGTCAGCCCCAGCATTTT. It translates to CASSEAGAGGISQPQHF.

V and J are TRBV28 and TRBJ2-2, with a tentative D call TRBD2 (6 bases). The V and J ends lost 8 bases and 3 bases respectively, with 13 bases between them. CDR3 length equals 14 residues. Looked up from germline, CDR1 is MDHEN and CDR2 is SYDVKM. CDR3 region: CASLASAYTGELFF. The CDR3 DNA reads as TGTGCCAGCCTGGCTAGCGCGTACACCGGGGAGCTGTTTTTT.

This chain links TRBV7-3 with TRBJ1-3; no firm D call. This CDR3 contains 14 residues. The V and J ends lost 1 base and 3 bases respectively, with 7 bases between them. Looked up from germline, CDR1 is SGHTA and CDR2 is FQGTGA. CDR3 nucleotides: TGTGCCAGCAGCTTAAGGGGAGGTGGAAACACCATATATTTT. This translates into CASSLRGGGNTIYF.

V is TRBV28 and J is TRBJ2-4, with TRBD1 identical over 9 bases. Germline V gives CDR1 MDHEN, CDR2 SYDVKM. V was clipped by 6 bases and J by 0 bases; unmatched bases: 6. The CDR3 contains 16 residues. The CDR3 reads CASSGLGQGAKNIQYF. CDR3 coding DNA: TGTGCCAGCAGCGGGCTGGGACAGGGAGCCAAAAACATTCAGTACTTC.

In this sample, this clone turned up once. This sequence joins TRBV2 and TRBJ2-1; a possible D gene is TRBD2 (6 bases). Germline values: CDR1 SNHLY, CDR2 FYNNEI. Trimming took off 6 bases at V and 7 bases at J, with 16 bases between the two ends. The length of the CDR3 is 14 residues. The DNA for the CDR3 is TGTGCCAGCAGGAGGGACTCAGTTTGGAATGAGCAGTTCTTC. Its protein product is CASRRDSVWNEQFF.

The chain has TRBV11-1 and TRBJ2-2, with 11 bases aligning to TRBD2. The CDR3 covers 16 residues. Germline trimming cut 5 bases from V and 5 bases from J; bases unmatched to any gene: 7. Germline CDR1 is SGHAT and CDR2 is FQDESV (reference sequence). The CDR3 DNA reads TGTGCCAGCAGCCGGAGAACTAGCGGGAGTACCGGGGAGCTGTTTTTT. This codes for CASSRRTSGSTGELFF.

The rearrangement uses TRBV7-3 and TRBJ2-6; 8 bases fit TRBD2. CDR3 length: 17 residues. The V gene end was trimmed by 5 bases and the J gene end by 2 bases; junction bases not matched to a gene: 8. From germline, CDR1 is SGHTA and CDR2 FQGTGA. This chain's CDR3 is CASSAQDGRAGANVLTF. DNA for the CDR3: TGTGCCAGCAGCGCTCAGGACGGGAGGGCTGGGGCCAACGTCCTGACTTTC.

The chain uses TRBV5-8 and TRBJ2-5, with TRBD1 matching 8 bases. The CDR3 contains 14 residues. In germline, CDR1 is SGHTS, CDR2 YDEGEE. Losses at the gene ends were 3 bases for V and 4 bases for J; bases not matched to a gene: 5. This CDR3 is CASSSSRGRETQYF. The CDR3 DNA reads TGTGCCAGCAGCTCATCCAGGGGGCGAGAGACCCAGTACTTC.